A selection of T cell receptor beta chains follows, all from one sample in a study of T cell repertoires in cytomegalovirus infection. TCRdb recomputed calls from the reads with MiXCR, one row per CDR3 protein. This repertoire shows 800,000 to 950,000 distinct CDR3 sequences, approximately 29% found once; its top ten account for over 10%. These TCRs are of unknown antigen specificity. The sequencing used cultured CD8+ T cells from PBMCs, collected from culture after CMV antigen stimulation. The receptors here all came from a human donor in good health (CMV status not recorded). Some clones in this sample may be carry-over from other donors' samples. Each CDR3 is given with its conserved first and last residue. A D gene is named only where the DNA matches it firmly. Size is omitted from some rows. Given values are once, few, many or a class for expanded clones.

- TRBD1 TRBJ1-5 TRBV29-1 TGCAGCGTTGAAGATGGGGACAGTGGGGATCAGCCCCAGCATTTT CSVEDGDSGDQPQHF
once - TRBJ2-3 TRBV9 TGTGCCAGCAACATCAATCCAGGGGTGGAGAGCACAGATACGCAGTATTTT CASNINPGVESTDTQYF
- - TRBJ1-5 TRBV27 TGTGCCAGCAGTCCCCCGGGGGGTCCGCTTGCTAATCAGCCCCAGCATTTT CASSPPGGPLANQPQHF
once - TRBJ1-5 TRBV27 TGTGCCAGCAGTTTCGCCTCGGGTGAGCCCCAGCATTTT CASSFASGEPQHF
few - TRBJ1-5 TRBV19 TGTGCCAGTAGTATCGTAGGGCACAATCAGCCCCAGCATTTT CASSIVGHNQPQHF
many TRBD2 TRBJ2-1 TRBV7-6 TGTGCCAGCAGCACCCCGGGACTAGCGGGGGGACAGTTCTTC CASSTPGLAGGQFF
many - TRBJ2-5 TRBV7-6 TGTGCCAGTCAAGGAGTCGGGGAGACCCAGTACTTC CASQGVGETQYF
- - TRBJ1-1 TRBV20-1 TGCAGTGCCAAAAGGGGTATTGAAGCTTTCTTT CSAKRGIEAFF
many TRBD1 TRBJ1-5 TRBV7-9 TGTGCCAGCAGTCACGGACAGGCCAGTGGTAATCAGCCCCAGCATTTT CASSHGQASGNQPQHF
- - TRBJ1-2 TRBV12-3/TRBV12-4 TGTGCCAGCAGTTTAGCGGTCCCACAGGGATATGGCTACACCTTC CASSLAVPQGYGYTF
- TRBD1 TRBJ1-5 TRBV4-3 TGCGCCAGCAGCCAACTAGACAGGGGTTCACAGCCCCAGCATTTT CASSQLDRGSQPQHF
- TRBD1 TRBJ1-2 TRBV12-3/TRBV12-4 TGTGCCAGCAGTACGGACAGGGAGGATGGCTACACCTTC CASSTDREDGYTF
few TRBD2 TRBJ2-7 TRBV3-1 TGTGCCAGCAGCCAAGATCAAAGGGGAGGGGCCGAGCAGTACTTC CASSQDQRGGAEQYF
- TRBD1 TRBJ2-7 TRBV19 TGTGCCAGTAGTATAACAGGGGGATTAACCTACGAGCAGTACTTC CASSITGGLTYEQYF
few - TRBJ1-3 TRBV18 TGTGCCAGCTCACCGGAAAATGGGCTTGGAAACACCATATATTTT CASSPENGLGNTIYF
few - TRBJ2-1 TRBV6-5 TGTGCCAGCAGTTACTCGTGGCAGGGGAACTACAATGAGCAGTTCTTC CASSYSWQGNYNEQFF
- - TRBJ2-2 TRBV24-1 TGTGCCACCAGCGAGAGGGGGGATGGCACCGGGGAGCTGTTTTTT CATSERGDGTGELFF
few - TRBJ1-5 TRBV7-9 TGTGCCAGCAGCGCCACGCACAGCAATCAGCCCCAGCATTTT CASSATHSNQPQHF
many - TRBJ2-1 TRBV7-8 TGTGCCAGCAGCTTAGGCTCCGGACACGTGAGGGATGAGCAGTTCTTC CASSLGSGHVRDEQFF
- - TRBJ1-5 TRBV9 TGTGCCAGCAGCGCACGGACGGAGAATCAGCCCCAGCATTTT CASSARTENQPQHF
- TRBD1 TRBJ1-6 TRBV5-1 TGCGCCAGCAGCGTCGGACAGGGGGAATATTCACCCCTCCACTTT CASSVGQGEYSPLHF
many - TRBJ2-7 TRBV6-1 TGTGCCAGCAGTGGCCGACACGGCGATGACCCCTACGAGCAGTACTTC CASSGRHGDDPYEQYF
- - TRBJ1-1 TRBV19 TGTGCCAGATCCTTCGGCACTAAAGCTTTCTTT CARSFGTKAFF
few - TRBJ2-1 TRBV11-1 TGTGCCAGCAGCTTAGCCCCCGTCAGTTTAGCTTACAATGAGCAGTTCTTC CASSLAPVSLAYNEQFF
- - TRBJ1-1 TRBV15 TGTGCCACCAGCACAGCCCTCGCCCCCAACACTGAAGCTTTCTTT CATSTALAPNTEAFF
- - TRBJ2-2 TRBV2 TGTGCCAGCACCCCGGGCCACCTCCGGGAGCTGTTTTTT CASTPGHLRELFF
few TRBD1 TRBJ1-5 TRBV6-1 TGTGCCAGCAGTGCGTCAGGGGGAAGCAATCAGCCCCAGCATTTT CASSASGGSNQPQHF
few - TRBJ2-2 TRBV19 TGTGCCAGTAGCCCACGGGGGCGTCGCACCGGGGAGCTGTTTTTT CASSPRGRRTGELFF
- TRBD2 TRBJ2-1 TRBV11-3 TGTGCCAGCAGCCCGAATGGGCTAGCGGGGGTTTACAATGAGCAGTTCTTC CASSPNGLAGVYNEQFF
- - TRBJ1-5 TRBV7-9 TGTGCCAGCAGCTTGGACAGTGTTTTTCAGCCCCAGCATTTT CASSLDSVFQPQHF
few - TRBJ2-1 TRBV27 TGTGCCAGCAGCCGCCGTGGGACTTTCTACAATGAGCAGTTCTTC CASSRRGTFYNEQFF
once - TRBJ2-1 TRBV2 TGTGCCAGCAGTGATCCCAGGGGCCCCTACAATGAGCAGTTCTTC CASSDPRGPYNEQFF
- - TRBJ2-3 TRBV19 TGTGCCAGTAGTCCCGGGGGAGAGGAGCCAGATACGCAGTATTTT CASSPGGEEPDTQYF
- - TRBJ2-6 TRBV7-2 TGTGCCAGCAGCGTAGTGGTCTCGGGCACTGGGGCCAACGTCCTGACTTTC CASSVVVSGTGANVLTF
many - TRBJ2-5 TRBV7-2 TGTGCCAGCAGCCCACTGGCGAAGTATTGGTTAGAGACCCAGTACTTC CASSPLAKYWLETQYF
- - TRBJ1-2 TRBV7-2 TGTGCCAGCAGCTTAGAATTGAAGTTCTATGGCTACACCTTC CASSLELKFYGYTF
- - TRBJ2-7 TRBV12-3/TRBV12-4 TGTGCCAGCAGTTTTGACAGCGCCAAATATAACTACGAGCAGTACTTC CASSFDSAKYNYEQYF
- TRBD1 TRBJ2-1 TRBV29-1 TGCAGCGTAAGACAGGGTAGCTCCTACAATGAGCAGTTCTTC CSVRQGSSYNEQFF
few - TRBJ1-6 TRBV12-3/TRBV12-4 TGTGCCAGCAGTTACCCGACAGGATCGGGGCCTGGTTCACCCCTCCACTTT CASSYPTGSGPGSPLHF